These 23 T cell receptor beta chains were all obtained from the same sample, sequenced in a study of cytomegalovirus exposure and HLA in healthy donors. PCR amplification relied on 60 Vbeta primers (plus 13 Jbeta primers). Clones were read by immunoSEQ multiplex PCR, and TCRdb kept only the in-frame ones, dropping some. Seen here are more than 150,000 clones, less than 90% observed once, and the top ten hold 0.26%. The specimen was PBMCs. The receptor set was obtained from a boy aged 5-17 years in good health and CMV-seronegative.

This chain connects TRBV9 to TRBJ1-1; D possibly corresponds to TRBD1 (5 bases). V lost 3 bases to trimming and J lost 5 bases, with 5 bases between them. The CDR3 is 11 amino acids. Germline CDR1 is SGDLS and CDR2 is YYNGEE. This CDR3 reads CASSAGTEAFF. DNA for the CDR3: TGTGCCAGCAGCGCAGGGACTGAAGCTTTCTTT.

This rearrangement joins TRBV20-1 to TRBJ2-3; D gene uncertain. CDR1 and CDR2 from the germline V gene are DFQATT and SNEGSKA (reference sequence). Trimming took 5 bases from V and 4 from J, leaving 4 bases between them. The CDR3 contains 10 residues. The CDR3 loop reads CSAGSDTQYF. CDR3 coding DNA: TGCAGTGCTGGCTCAGATACGCAGTATTTT.

The J gene is TRBJ2-1, the V gene TRBV7-9; TRBD2 matches 9 bases. Germline V gene data show CDR1 as SEHNR and CDR2 as FQNEAQ (reference sequence). CDR3 length: 16 residues. The trim removed 5 bases at V and 5 bases at J, leaving 10 bases unmatched. CDR3 in amino acids: CASSIPPGLADNEQFF. In DNA form, the CDR3 reads TGTGCCAGCAGCATCCCCCCGGGACTAGCAGACAATGAGCAGTTCTTC.

The chain recombines TRBV6-6 with TRBJ2-2, with no clear D. The germline CDR1 and CDR2 sequences are MNHNY and SVGAGI (reference sequence). The CDR3 spans 13 residues. V was shortened by 6 bases and J by 6 bases, with 11 bases between the two germline ends. CDR3 sequence reads: CASRARSPGELFF. CDR3 nucleotide sequence: TGTGCCAGCAGAGCGAGAAGCCCCGGGGAGCTGTTTTTT.

This clone has just a few counts. The chain has TRBV5-1 and TRBJ1-1; D is unresolved. Trimming stripped 0 bases from V and 5 bases from J, with 11 bases between. The CDR3 runs 14 residues. Germline V lookup: CDR1 SGHRS, CDR2 YFSETQ. DNA for the CDR3: TGCGCCAGCAGCTTGGACGTGGGGAGGACTGAAGCTTTCTTT. This codes for CASSLDVGRTEAFF. The complete variable domain, with remaining parts taken from reference TRBV5-1 and TRBJ1-1, reads KAGVTQTPRYLIKTRGQQVTLSCSPISGHRSVSWYQQTPGQGLQFLFEYFSETQRNKGNFPGRFSGRQFSNSRSEMNVSTLELGDSALYLCASSLDVGRTEAFFGQGTRLTVV.

This clone was seen a single time. This rearrangement joins TRBV6-5 to TRBJ1-2, with D perhaps matching TRBD1 (5 bases). Germline CDR1 reads MNHEY; CDR2 reads SVGAGI. There are 12 residues in the CDR3. Trimming cost V 2 bases and J 6 bases, with 7 bases left between them. The CDR3: CASSYRGNGYTF. The CDR3 DNA is TGTGCCAGCAGTTACAGGGGAAATGGCTACACCTTC.

The chain employs TRBV12-5 and TRBJ1-6, with D tentatively TRBD1 (6 bases). Trimming took off 7 bases at V and 7 bases at J, with 17 bases between the two ends. The CDR3 covers 15 residues. Per germline, CDR1 LGHNT and CDR2 FRNRAP. CDR3 in DNA: TGTGCTAGTGATACACCCAGGACAGTGAATTCACCCCTCCACTTT. This translates into CASDTPRTVNSPLHF.

This chain uses TRBV7-2 with TRBJ1-5; 8 nucleotides line up with TRBD1. Losses at the gene ends were 5 bases for V and 8 bases for J; bases not matched to a gene: 5. Germline V gives CDR1 SGHTA, CDR2 FQGNSA. CDR3 size: 13 residues. The chain's CDR3 is CASSRTGIEPQHF. CDR3 coding DNA: TGTGCCAGCAGCCGGACAGGGATCGAGCCCCAGCATTTT.

The chain is built from TRBV25-1 and TRBJ2-7; tentatively, D is TRBD1 (5 bases). This CDR3 is built from 15 residues. Per germline, CDR1 MGHDK and CDR2 SYGVNS. The V end was cut by 6 bases, the J end by 6 bases, with 21 bases between. This CDR3 is CASSPGLATIGEQYF. The CDR3 nucleotides are TGTGCCAGCAGCCCAGGGTTGGCCACCATAGGCGAGCAGTACTTC.

The CDR3 spells CSGDVQGELMTSGVLYEQYF. CDR3 DNA: TGCAGCGGAGACGTACAGGGGGAGTTAATGACTAGCGGGGTTTTATACGAGCAGTACTTC. V usage is TRBV29-1 and J usage is TRBJ2-7, with 11 nucleotides matching TRBD2. The CDR3 consists of 20 residues. V was clipped by 7 bases and J by 4 bases; unmatched bases: 27. The germline gives CDR1 SQVTM, CDR2 ANQGSEA.

The gene calls are TRBV9 and TRBJ1-1; 8 nucleotides match TRBD1. Germline lookup yields CDR1 SGDLS and CDR2 YYNGEE. V shed 3 bases, J shed 5 bases, and the junction held 9 bases outside the gene matches. The CDR3 runs to 15 residues. The CDR3 region is CASSGDRTGRTEAFF. In DNA, the CDR3 is TGTGCCAGCAGCGGAGATAGGACAGGGAGGACTGAAGCTTTCTTT.

The chain is built from TRBV9 and TRBJ2-5; 11 nucleotides match TRBD2. Trimming at V came to 0 bases and at J to 4 bases, leaving 5 bases not matched to a gene. CDR3 length: 16 residues. The germline CDR1 and CDR2 sequences are SGDLS and YYNGEE. The CDR3 DNA follows: TGTGCCAGCAGCGTAGCTGGTAGCGGGGGGGGAGAGACCCAGTACTTC. Translating it yields CASSVAGSGGGETQYF.

The rearrangement uses TRBV6-5 and TRBJ1-4, with no clear D. V shed 2 bases and J shed 10 bases, with 8 bases lying between them. Germline CDR1 and CDR2: MNHEY and SVGAGI. The CDR3 contains 12 residues. In DNA, the CDR3 is TGTGCCAGCAGTTACGAGGGTAGAAAACTGTTTTTT. It yields the protein CASSYEGRKLFF.

The chain uses TRBV5-1 and TRBJ1-2; D perhaps matches TRBD1 (5 bases). This CDR3 contains 14 residues. V lost 2 bases and J 4 bases, leaving 12 bases between the germline ends. The germline CDR1 and CDR2 sequences are SGHRS and YFSETQ. The CDR3 DNA sequence: TGCGCCAGCAGCTTCGTGTCAGGGCTCTATGGCTACACCTTC. Encoded protein: CASSFVSGLYGYTF.

J is TRBJ2-2 and V is TRBV25-1; D perhaps matches TRBD2 (6 bases). The germline gives CDR1 MGHDK, CDR2 SYGVNS. The V and J ends lost 8 bases and 7 bases respectively, with 17 bases between them. This CDR3 contains 14 residues. As DNA, the CDR3 is TGTGCCAGCGGGGAGGACACCGCGGGCGGGGAGCTGTTTTTT. Protein sequence: CASGEDTAGGELFF. Combining the CDR3 with reference TRBV25-1 and TRBJ2-2 gives the whole variable domain EADIYQTPRYLVIGTGKKITLECSQTMGHDKMYWYQQDPGMELHLIHYSYGVNSTEKGDLSSESTVSRIRTEHFPLTLESARPSHTSQYLCASGEDTAGGELFFGEGSRLTVL.

V and J are TRBV11-2 and TRBJ2-7, with TRBD2 matching over 12 bases. With 0 bases clipped from V and 7 bases from J, the junction kept 10 bases outside the gene matches. Germline CDR1 SGHAT, CDR2 FQNNGV. This CDR3 contains 17 residues. The CDR3 nucleotides are TGTGCCAGCAGCTTAGATATAAGACTAGCGGGGGCGGGGGAGCAGTACTTC. It specifies CASSLDIRLAGAGEQYF.

For the CDR3, the DNA is TGTGCCAGCAGTTTCAAACCTCCCAGCGTATCCTACGAGCAGTACTTC. Protein: CASSFKPPSVSYEQYF. The chain joins TRBV27 to TRBJ2-7; D not resolved. The CDR3 totals 16 residues. Germline V gene sequence: CDR1 MNHEY, CDR2 SMNVEV (reference sequence). The V end lost 3 bases, the J end lost 1 base, and 16 bases lay between the germline ends.

DNA of the CDR3: TGCGCCAGCAGTAACAGGGACGGAACAAACTATGGCTACACCTTC. Translating gives CASSNRDGTNYGYTF. This chain links TRBV5-1 with TRBJ1-2, with a tentative D call TRBD1 (6 bases). The CDR3 contains 15 residues. V was shortened by 5 bases and J by 2 bases, with 16 bases between the two germline ends. CDR1 and CDR2 from the germline V gene are SGHRS and YFSETQ.

The rearrangement uses TRBV28 and TRBJ2-5; 11 bases match TRBD2. The CDR3 has 15 amino acids. The germline gives CDR1 MDHEN, CDR2 SYDVKM. V trimming: 4 bases; J trimming: 2 bases; junction bases outside the gene matches: 3. This chain's CDR3 is CASSYSGRGQETQYF. CDR3 nucleotide sequence: TGTGCCAGCAGTTATAGCGGGAGGGGGCAAGAGACCCAGTACTTC.

The chain carries TRBV5-1 and TRBJ2-3; 9 bases align to TRBD2. Germline CDR1 reads SGHRS; CDR2 reads YFSETQ. The CDR3 loop spans 14 amino acids. With 7 bases clipped from V and 5 bases from J, the junction kept 8 bases outside the gene matches. The CDR3 nucleotides read TGCGCCAGCGGAACCAGCGGGAGGATAGATACGCAGTATTTT. This encodes CASGTSGRIDTQYF.

The CDR3 is CASSLLPGLGVNTEAFF. CDR3 DNA sequence: TGCGCCAGCAGCTTGCTTCCGGGACTAGGGGTGAACACTGAAGCTTTCTTT. This rearrangement joins TRBV5-1 to TRBJ1-1; TRBD1 might be the D (5 bases). Trimming stripped 1 base from V and 0 bases from J, with 16 bases between. The germline V gene encodes CDR1 SGHRS and CDR2 YFSETQ. The CDR3 extends over 17 amino acids.

This clone is a singleton in its sample. This chain connects TRBV6-5 to TRBJ2-5; 9 bases match TRBD2. The DNA end is a closer match to TRBJ2-7, so the J assignment may be wrong. The CDR3 has 14 amino acids. CDR1 and CDR2 from the germline V gene are MNHEY and SVGAGI. The chain's CDR3 is CASRTVAGDYEQYF. The CDR3 DNA follows: TGTGCCAGCCGAACAGTAGCGGGGGACTACGAGCAGTACTTC.

The V and J genes are TRBV7-2 and TRBJ2-2, with 7 bases identical to TRBD1. V was clipped by 5 bases and J by 0 bases; unmatched bases: 6. This CDR3 region has 16 residues. Germline CDR1 and CDR2: SGHTA and FQGNSA. For the CDR3, the DNA is TGTGCCAGCAGCGTAACCGGGACAGCGAACACCGGGGAGCTGTTTTTT. It encodes CASSVTGTANTGELFF.